Listed here are 14 T cell receptor beta chains from one sample, sequenced in a study of shared clonotypes between healthy human individuals. Assay: immunoSEQ multiplex PCR; the TCRdb copy retains only in-frame clones and omits some. The top ten hold around 1.1% of the sample, which has some 2 million clones, about 95% seen once. Naive CD8 cells comprised CD45RO-negative, CCR7-positively selected cells, excluding terminally differentiated effector memory CD45RA+ cells. Sequences were obtained from naive CD8+ T cells sorted from blood. The receptors come from a man between 18 and 29 years old in good health.

The V call is TRBV7-2, the J call TRBJ2-1, with 10 nucleotides matching TRBD1. CDR1 and CDR2 (germline): SGHTA, FQGNSA. The CDR3 totals 16 residues. V dropped 5 bases and J dropped 5; count of bases not matched to a gene: 9. CDR3 DNA sequence: TGTGCCAGCAGCGTATTCGGGACAGGGGAAGACAATGAGCAGTTCTTC. Translating gives CASSVFGTGEDNEQFF.

The CDR3 reads CAWALGAGYGYTF. CDR3 bases: TGTGCCTGGGCACTCGGGGCGGGCTATGGCTACACCTTC. The gene calls are TRBV30 and TRBJ1-2; tentatively, D is TRBD1 (5 bases). This CDR3 is 13 amino acids long. Germline V lookup: CDR1 GTSNPN, CDR2 SVGIG (reference sequence). Between the trimmed V and J ends, which lost 5 bases and 4 bases, there was a span of 14 bases.

This sequence joins TRBV6-5 and TRBJ2-7; 7 nucleotides agree with TRBD2. The germline gives CDR1 MNHEY, CDR2 SVGAGI. With 5 bases clipped from V and 7 bases from J, the junction kept 14 bases outside the gene matches. CDR3 size: 15 residues. CDR3: CASSPLGEGGREQYF. CDR3 DNA sequence: TGTGCCAGCAGTCCCCTGGGGGAGGGAGGGAGGGAGCAGTACTTC.

V gene TRBV7-9 combines with J gene TRBJ2-3; D is possibly TRBD1 or TRBD2 (6 bases each). Germline lookup yields CDR1 SEHNR and CDR2 FQNEAQ (reference sequence). The CDR3 runs 14 residues. Trimming stripped 0 bases from V and 6 bases from J, with 10 bases between. CDR3 bases: TGTGCCAGCAGCTTAGCGGTAGGGGGGGATACGCAGTATTTT. This encodes CASSLAVGGDTQYF.

The chain carries TRBV9 and TRBJ2-2; a weak D match, TRBD1 (6 bases). Trimming took off 0 bases at V and 1 base at J, with 7 bases between the two ends. This CDR3 comprises 15 residues. Germline lookup yields CDR1 SGDLS and CDR2 YYNGEE. The CDR3 loop reads CASSVAQGNTGELFF. The CDR3, as DNA: TGTGCCAGCAGCGTAGCACAGGGGAACACCGGGGAGCTGTTTTTT.

The chain has TRBV7-9 and TRBJ2-7; no clear D. The V gene's germline CDR1 is SEHNR and CDR2 FQNEAQ (reference sequence). CDR3 length equals 13 residues. V lost 2 bases, J lost 5 bases, and 10 bases lay in between. The CDR3 region has the DNA TGTGCCAGCAGCTTATTCCTGGGTGACGAGCAGTACTTC. Residues: CASSLFLGDEQYF.

The J gene is TRBJ1-4, the V gene TRBV27, with TRBD1 matching over 7 bases. The CDR3 runs to 16 residues. Unmatched junction bases numbered 8, after V lost 4 bases and J lost 3 bases. CDR1 is MNHEY and CDR2 is SMNVEV in the germline V gene (reference sequence). CDR3: CASSSQQGPPNEKLFF. Here the CDR3 DNA reads TGTGCCAGCAGTTCGCAACAGGGGCCTCCTAATGAAAAACTGTTTTTT.

J is TRBJ2-5 and V is TRBV7-9; 14 bases line up with TRBD2. With V trimmed by 5 bases and J by 5 bases, 4 bases remained unmatched. CDR1 SEHNR and CDR2 FQNEAQ come from the germline V gene (reference sequence). The CDR3 length is 15 residues. The CDR3 sequence is CASSVGTSGSETQYF. In DNA, the CDR3 is TGTGCCAGCAGCGTCGGGACTAGCGGGAGCGAGACCCAGTACTTC.

This chain links TRBV29-1 with TRBJ1-2; 9 bases agree with TRBD1. Per the germline V gene, CDR1 is SQVTM and CDR2 is ANQGSEA. The CDR3 consists of 13 residues. J was trimmed by 7 bases and V by 4 bases; bases with no gene match: 7. The CDR3 region is CSVVTGGAGGYTF. The CDR3, as DNA: TGCAGCGTTGTTACAGGGGGCGCAGGTGGCTACACCTTC.

The rearrangement links TRBV6-5 to TRBJ1-1; D call uncertain. Germline loops: CDR1 MNHEY, CDR2 SVGAGI. V gave up 7 bases and J gave up 5 bases, with 11 bases separating them. This CDR3 comprises 12 residues. As DNA, the CDR3 is TGTGCCAGCAAGGCGGAGGGTACTGAAGCTTTCTTT. Translating it yields CASKAEGTEAFF.

The chain has TRBV27 and TRBJ2-1; D gene unclear. Trimming shortened V by 3 bases and J by 8 bases, and 14 bases separated the two germline ends. Germline V gene data show CDR1 as MNHEY and CDR2 as SMNVEV (reference sequence). The CDR3 loop spans 14 amino acids. CDR3 DNA: TGTGCCAGCAGTTTTGGCCCTACGGGCGATGAGCAGTTCTTC. It encodes CASSFGPTGDEQFF.

The rearrangement links TRBV30 to TRBJ1-1; D is unclear. The CDR3 is 14 amino acids. Deletions cut 0 bases from V and 6 bases from J, with 14 bases between. Germline CDR1 GTSNPN, CDR2 SVGIG (reference sequence). The CDR3 region is CAWSVRDLSSEAFF. CDR3 sequence (DNA): TGTGCCTGGAGTGTCCGAGATCTAAGCTCTGAAGCTTTCTTT.

The V call is TRBV5-1, the J call TRBJ2-1; D may be TRBD1 or TRBD2 (5 bases each). V lost 0 bases to trimming and J lost 5 bases, with 12 bases between them. The CDR3 is made up of 15 amino acids. Looked up from germline, CDR1 is SGHRS and CDR2 is YFSETQ. The CDR3, as DNA: TGCGCCAGCAGCTTGGTGCCGGGGCCTGACAATGAGCAGTTCTTC. This gives the protein CASSLVPGPDNEQFF.

This clone was observed a single time. The same CDR3 can be traced to other DNA sequences in this sample. This rearrangement joins TRBV7-9 to TRBJ2-3, with D hard to call. Germline V CDR1 and CDR2: SEHNR, FQNEAQ (reference sequence). Trimming stripped 5 bases from V and 3 bases from J, with 9 bases between. This CDR3 comprises 13 residues. CDR3: CASSPPVTDTQYF. DNA of the CDR3: TGTGCCAGCAGCCCCCCCGTAACAGATACGCAGTATTTT.